These T cell receptor beta chains were read from a single sample in a study of T cells in Graves' hyperthyroidism and ophthalmopathy. TCRdb re-derived calls from the multiplex PCR reads in MiXCR, one entry per CDR3 protein. There are hundreds of thousands of distinct CDR3 sequences in the sample; around 26% occur only once, and around 32% lies in the top ten. Material: blood. Receptors were obtained from a woman aged 40-49 years with Graves' ophthalmopathy. Each CDR3 is given with its conserved first and last residue. A D gene is named only where the DNA matches it firmly. Size is omitted from some rows. Given values are once, few, many or a class for expanded clones.

CDR3: CASSVSGQLNTEAFF; DNA: TGTGCCAGCAGTGTTTCCGGACAATTAAACACTGAAGCTTTCTTT; D: -; size: many; V: TRBV25-1; J: TRBJ1-1
CDR3: CASSVRGQETQYF; DNA: TGTGCCAGCAGCGTCCGCGGCCAAGAGACCCAGTACTTC; D: -; size: once; V: TRBV7-3; J: TRBJ2-5
CDR3: CASSTTGEPTYEQYF; DNA: TGCGCCAGCAGTACCACCGGGGAGCCAACCTACGAGCAGTACTTC; D: -; size: -; V: TRBV5-1; J: TRBJ2-7
CDR3: CASSEETGSGANVLTF; DNA: TGTGCCAGCAGTGAAGAGACAGGGTCTGGGGCCAACGTCCTGACTTTC; D: TRBD1; size: -; V: TRBV6-1; J: TRBJ2-6
CDR3: CASSLGPGQQETQYF; DNA: TGCGCCAGCAGCTTGGGACCGGGACAGCAAGAGACCCAGTACTTC; D: TRBD1; size: many; V: TRBV5-1; J: TRBJ2-5
CDR3: CASRYSSSYEQYF; DNA: TGTGCCAGTCGGTACAGCTCCTCCTACGAGCAGTACTTC; D: -; size: -; V: TRBV7-9; J: TRBJ2-7
CDR3: CASSVAPAGEIEAFF; DNA: TGTGCCAGCAGCGTAGCTCCGGCAGGGGAGATTGAAGCTTTCTTT; D: -; size: many; V: TRBV9; J: TRBJ1-1
CDR3: CASSPSGGAGAWTQYF; DNA: TGTGCCAGCAGCCCCAGTGGAGGGGCGGGAGCTTGGACCCAGTACTTC; D: TRBD2; size: few; V: TRBV7-8; J: TRBJ2-5
CDR3: CASSLRGGAYEQYF; DNA: TGTGCCAGCAGTTTACGGGGTGGCGCCTACGAGCAGTACTTC; D: -; size: many; V: TRBV27; J: TRBJ2-7
CDR3: CASTTSDRGRGNGYTF; DNA: TGTGCCAGCACCACCTCTGACAGGGGGCGAGGTAATGGCTACACCTTC; D: TRBD1; size: many; V: TRBV28; J: TRBJ1-2
CDR3: CASSLQGEPLHF; DNA: TGCGCCAGCAGCTTACAGGGGGAACCCCTCCACTTT; D: TRBD1; size: -; V: TRBV5-1; J: TRBJ1-6
CDR3: CASSPLVSGANVLTF; DNA: TGTGCCAGCAGTCCACTTGTCTCTGGGGCCAACGTCCTGACTTTC; D: -; size: many; V: TRBV6-5; J: TRBJ2-6
CDR3: CASSGAENSPLHF; DNA: TGTGCCAGCAGCGGAGCAGAGAATTCACCCCTCCACTTT; D: -; size: -; V: TRBV9; J: TRBJ1-6
CDR3: CASSTGQILSTDTQYF; DNA: TGCGCCAGCAGCACCGGACAGATTTTGAGCACAGATACGCAGTATTTT; D: -; size: few; V: TRBV5-1; J: TRBJ2-3
CDR3: CATSARGSVQPQHF; DNA: TGTGCCACCAGTGCGAGGGGGAGCGTTCAGCCCCAGCATTTT; D: -; size: -; V: TRBV24-1; J: TRBJ1-5
CDR3: CASSSPSWREEQYF; DNA: TGTGCCAGCAGTTCTCCTTCCTGGCGGGAGGAGCAGTACTTC; D: TRBD2; size: many; V: TRBV2; J: TRBJ2-7
CDR3: CAWSVGGGGYGYTF; DNA: TGTGCCTGGAGTGTAGGGGGGGGAGGCTATGGCTACACCTTC; D: -; size: few; V: TRBV30; J: TRBJ1-2
CDR3: CASSVGDPYEQYF; DNA: TGTGCCAGTAGTGTCGGGGACCCCTACGAGCAGTACTTC; D: -; size: many; V: TRBV19; J: TRBJ2-7
CDR3: CASSSEGRLNTEAFF; DNA: TGTGCCAGCAGCTCAGAAGGAAGACTGAACACTGAAGCTTTCTTT; D: -; size: -; V: TRBV11-2; J: TRBJ1-1
CDR3: CASSIGVQETQYF; DNA: TGTGCCAGTAGTATTGGGGTACAAGAGACCCAGTACTTC; D: -; size: few; V: TRBV19; J: TRBJ2-5
CDR3: CASSQDFGGNSNQPQHF; DNA: TGTGCCAGCAGCCAAGATTTTGGGGGAAATAGCAATCAGCCCCAGCATTTT; D: -; size: few; V: TRBV3-1; J: TRBJ1-5
CDR3: CASSQEPVSLYEQYF; DNA: TGTGCCAGCAGCCAAGAACCAGTTTCCCTCTACGAGCAGTACTTC; D: -; size: -; V: TRBV4-2; J: TRBJ2-7
CDR3: CASKERDREGNQPQHF; DNA: TGTGCCAGTAAGGAAAGGGACAGGGAGGGCAATCAGCCCCAGCATTTT; D: TRBD1; size: many; V: TRBV28; J: TRBJ1-5
CDR3: CATDPTGVSGNTIYF; DNA: TGTGCCACCGACCCGACAGGGGTCTCTGGAAACACCATATATTTT; D: TRBD1; size: many; V: TRBV10-3; J: TRBJ1-3
CDR3: CATSGTTTTGFEETQYF; DNA: TGTGCCACCAGCGGGACCACAACCACAGGGTTCGAAGAGACCCAGTACTTC; D: -; size: few; V: TRBV15; J: TRBJ2-5
CDR3: CAWGLAVSSQYF; DNA: TGTGCCTGGGGACTAGCGGTCAGTTCCCAGTACTTC; D: TRBD2; size: many; V: TRBV30; J: TRBJ2-5
CDR3: CASSTTGALNSPLHF; DNA: TGTGCCAGCAGCACAACAGGGGCGCTTAATTCACCCCTCCACTTT; D: TRBD1; size: many; V: TRBV6-1; J: TRBJ1-6
CDR3: CASREANRETQYF; DNA: TGTGCCAGCAGGGAGGCGAATAGAGAGACCCAGTACTTC; D: -; size: few; V: TRBV28; J: TRBJ2-5
CDR3: CASGAGSGETQYF; DNA: TGTGCTAGTGGCGCAGGTTCTGGGGAGACCCAGTACTTC; D: -; size: -; V: TRBV12-5; J: TRBJ2-5
CDR3: CASSPRDNTEAFF; DNA: TGTGCCAGCAGTCCCCGGGATAACACTGAAGCTTTCTTT; D: -; size: -; V: TRBV12-3/TRBV12-4; J: TRBJ1-1
CDR3: CASSYSYLQPQHF; DNA: TGTGCCAGCAGTTACTCCTATCTCCAGCCCCAGCATTTT; D: -; size: many; V: TRBV6-5; J: TRBJ1-5
CDR3: CASSPTRGLGGYTF; DNA: TGTGCCAGCAGCCCGACGAGGGGGTTAGGTGGCTACACCTTC; D: -; size: many; V: TRBV11-2; J: TRBJ1-2
CDR3: CSARNSGSYEQYF; DNA: TGCAGTGCTAGAAATTCAGGGTCCTACGAGCAGTACTTC; D: -; size: -; V: TRBV20-1; J: TRBJ2-7
CDR3: CASSRLAGNQPQHF; DNA: TGTGCCAGCAGCCGGCTGGCAGGGAATCAGCCCCAGCATTTT; D: -; size: -; V: TRBV6-2/TRBV6-3; J: TRBJ1-5